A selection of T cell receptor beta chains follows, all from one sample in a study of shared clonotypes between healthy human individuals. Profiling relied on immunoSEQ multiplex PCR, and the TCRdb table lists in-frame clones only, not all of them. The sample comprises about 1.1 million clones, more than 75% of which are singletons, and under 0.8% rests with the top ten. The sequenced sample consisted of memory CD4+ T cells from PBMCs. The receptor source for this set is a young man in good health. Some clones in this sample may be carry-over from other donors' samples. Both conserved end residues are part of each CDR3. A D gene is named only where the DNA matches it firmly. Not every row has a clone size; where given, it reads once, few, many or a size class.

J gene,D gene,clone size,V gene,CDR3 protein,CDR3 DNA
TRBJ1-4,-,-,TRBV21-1,CASSLPRVGQLNEKLFF,TGTGCCAGCAGCCTCCCTCGAGTGGGACAGCTGAATGAAAAACTGTTTTTT
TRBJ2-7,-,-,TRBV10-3,CALRADPSSYEQYF,TGTGCCCTCCGGGCCGATCCTTCCTCCTACGAGCAGTACTTC
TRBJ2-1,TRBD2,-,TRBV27,CASSFKGLGPNEQFF,TGTGCCAGCAGTTTTAAGGGACTAGGACCCAATGAGCAGTTCTTC
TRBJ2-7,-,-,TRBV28,CASSSTGVFNEQYF,TGTGCCAGCAGCTCGACAGGTGTTTTCAACGAGCAGTACTTC
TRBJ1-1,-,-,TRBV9,CASSVRGNTEAFF,TGTGCCAGCAGCGTAAGAGGGAACACTGAAGCTTTCTTT
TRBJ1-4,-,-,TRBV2,CASSILQGSTNEKLFF,TGTGCCAGCAGTATTTTACAGGGAAGCACTAATGAAAAACTGTTTTTT
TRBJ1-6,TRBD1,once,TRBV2,CASNTGGVYNSPLHF,TGTGCCAGCAACACAGGGGGGGTCTATAATTCACCCCTCCACTTT
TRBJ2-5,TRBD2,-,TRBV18,CASSPTIAGSGETQYF,TGTGCCAGCTCACCGACAATAGCGGGGAGCGGGGAGACCCAGTACTTC
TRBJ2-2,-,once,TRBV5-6,CASRSGTTPGELFF,TGTGCCAGCAGGTCCGGGACAACCCCCGGGGAGCTGTTTTTT
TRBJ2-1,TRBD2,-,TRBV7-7,CASSQGLAPNEQFF,TGTGCCAGCAGCCAAGGACTAGCGCCCAATGAGCAGTTCTTC
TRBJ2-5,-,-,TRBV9,CASSPRPVTRGEETQYF,TGTGCCAGCAGCCCCCGTCCCGTAACAAGGGGGGAAGAGACCCAGTACTTC
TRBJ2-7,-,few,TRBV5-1,CASSLVGSTSYEQYF,TGCGCCAGCAGCTTGGTTGGTAGTACGTCCTACGAGCAGTACTTC